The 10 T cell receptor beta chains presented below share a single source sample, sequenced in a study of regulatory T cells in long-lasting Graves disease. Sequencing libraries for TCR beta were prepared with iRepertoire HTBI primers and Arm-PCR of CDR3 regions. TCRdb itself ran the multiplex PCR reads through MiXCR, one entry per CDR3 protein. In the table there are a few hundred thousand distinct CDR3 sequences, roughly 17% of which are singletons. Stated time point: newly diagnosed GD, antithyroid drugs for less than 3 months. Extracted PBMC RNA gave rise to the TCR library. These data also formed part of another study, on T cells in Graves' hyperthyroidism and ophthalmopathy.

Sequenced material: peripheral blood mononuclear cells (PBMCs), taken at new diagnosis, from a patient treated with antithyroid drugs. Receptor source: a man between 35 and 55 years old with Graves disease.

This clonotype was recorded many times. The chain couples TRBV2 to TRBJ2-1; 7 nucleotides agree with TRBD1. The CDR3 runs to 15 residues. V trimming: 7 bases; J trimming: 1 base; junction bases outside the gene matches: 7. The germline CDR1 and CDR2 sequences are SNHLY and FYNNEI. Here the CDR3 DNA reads TGTGCCAGCATGGTCGGGACAGTTTCCTACAATGAGCAGTTCTTC. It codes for CASMVGTVSYNEQFF.

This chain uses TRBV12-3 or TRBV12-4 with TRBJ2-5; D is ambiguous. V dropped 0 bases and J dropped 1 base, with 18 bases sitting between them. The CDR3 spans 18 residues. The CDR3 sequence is CASSLAPPRPLAQETQYF. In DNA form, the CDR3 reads TGTGCCAGCAGTTTAGCCCCCCCCCGACCGCTCGCCCAAGAGACCCAGTACTTC.

Here the CDR3 reads CASGWGADTQYF. The CDR3 DNA reads TGTGCTAGTGGTTGGGGGGCAGATACGCAGTATTTT. The chain links TRBV12-5 to TRBJ2-3; TRBD2 is a possible D gene (6 bases). V dropped 4 bases and J dropped 4 bases, with 6 bases sitting between them. There are 12 residues in the CDR3. Per germline, CDR1 LGHNT and CDR2 FRNRAP.

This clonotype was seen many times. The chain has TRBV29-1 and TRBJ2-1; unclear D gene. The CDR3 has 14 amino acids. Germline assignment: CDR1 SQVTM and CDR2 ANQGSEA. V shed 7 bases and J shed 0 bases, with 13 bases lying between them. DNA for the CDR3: TGCAGCGCTGTGCGGAGTGTCTCCTACAATGAGCAGTTCTTC. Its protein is CSAVRSVSYNEQFF.

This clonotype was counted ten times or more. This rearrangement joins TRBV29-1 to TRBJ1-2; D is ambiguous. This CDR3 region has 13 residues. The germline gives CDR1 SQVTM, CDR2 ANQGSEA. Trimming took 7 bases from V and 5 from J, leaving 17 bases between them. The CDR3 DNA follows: TGCAGCGCAAATGAAGAGGACGGGTATGGCTACACCTTC. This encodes CSANEEDGYGYTF.

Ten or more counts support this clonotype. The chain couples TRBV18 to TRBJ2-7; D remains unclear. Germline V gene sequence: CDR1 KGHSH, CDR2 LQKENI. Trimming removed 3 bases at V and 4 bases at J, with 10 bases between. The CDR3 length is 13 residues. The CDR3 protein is CASSPGPDYEQYF. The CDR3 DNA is TGTGCCAGCTCACCCGGACCGGATTACGAGCAGTACTTC.

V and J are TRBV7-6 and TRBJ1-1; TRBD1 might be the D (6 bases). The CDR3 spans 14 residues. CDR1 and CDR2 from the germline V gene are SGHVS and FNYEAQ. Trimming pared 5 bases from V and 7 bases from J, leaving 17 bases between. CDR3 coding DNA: TGTGCCAGCAGCCGCCTCCGGGACAACTATGAAGCTTTCTTT. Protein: CASSRLRDNYEAFF.

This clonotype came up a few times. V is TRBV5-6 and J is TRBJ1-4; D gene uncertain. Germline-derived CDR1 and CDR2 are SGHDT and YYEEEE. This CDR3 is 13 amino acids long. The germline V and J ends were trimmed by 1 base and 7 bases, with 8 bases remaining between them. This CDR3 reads CASSLMPAEKLFF. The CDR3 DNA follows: TGTGCCAGCAGCTTGATGCCAGCTGAAAAACTGTTTTTT.

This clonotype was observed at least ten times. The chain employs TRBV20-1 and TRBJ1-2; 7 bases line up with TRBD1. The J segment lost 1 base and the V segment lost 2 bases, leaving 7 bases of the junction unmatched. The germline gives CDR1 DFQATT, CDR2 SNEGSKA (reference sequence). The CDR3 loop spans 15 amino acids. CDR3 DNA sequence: TGCAGTGCTAGAAGCATAGGGGGCGTTAACTATGGCTACACCTTC. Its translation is CSARSIGGVNYGYTF.

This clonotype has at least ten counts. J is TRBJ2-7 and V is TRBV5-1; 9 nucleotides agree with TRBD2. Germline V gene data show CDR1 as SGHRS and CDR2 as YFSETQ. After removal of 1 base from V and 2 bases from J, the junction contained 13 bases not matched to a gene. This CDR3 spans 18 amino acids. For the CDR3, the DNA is TGCGCCAGCAGCTTGCCACTGTTTCCAGGACTAGCGACCTACGAGCAGTACTTC. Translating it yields CASSLPLFPGLATYEQYF.